These T cell receptor beta chains were read from a single sample in a study of regulatory T cells in long-lasting Graves disease. A single record per CDR3 protein comes from TCRdb applying MiXCR to the multiplex PCR reads. The table has 300,000 to 350,000 distinct CDR3 sequences, less than 20% seen once; the top ten hold 29%. Source: peripheral blood mononuclear cells (PBMCs), taken when the disease was refractory, from a patient treated with antithyroid drugs. The receptors derive from a female donor with Graves disease. CDR3s leave out the opening cysteine and the closing phenylalanine or tryptophan.

CDR3 length: 12; V gene: TRBV19; J gene: TRBJ1-1; CDR3 protein: ASSRDGADTEAF
CDR3 length: 12; V gene: TRBV20-1; J gene: TRBJ2-5; CDR3 protein: SAGLAGSRETQY
CDR3 length: 12; V gene: TRBV6-1; J gene: TRBJ1-6; CDR3 protein: ASSPGRGSSPLH
CDR3 length: 10; V gene: TRBV11-3; J gene: TRBJ2-3; CDR3 protein: ASSTRTDTQY
CDR3 length: 12; V gene: TRBV5-6; J gene: TRBJ1-3; CDR3 protein: ASSLGTGRNTIY
CDR3 length: 14; V gene: TRBV18; J gene: TRBJ1-6; CDR3 protein: ASSQGQGRLTSPLH
CDR3 length: 15; V gene: TRBV28; J gene: TRBJ1-1; CDR3 protein: ASSPPPVWGGMEEAF
CDR3 length: 12; V gene: TRBV7-9; J gene: TRBJ1-6; CDR3 protein: ASSLSGTNSPLH
CDR3 length: 10; V gene: TRBV6-2/TRBV6-3; J gene: TRBJ2-7; CDR3 protein: ASTTGTAEQY
CDR3 length: 12; V gene: TRBV6-5; J gene: TRBJ1-5; CDR3 protein: ASSWTGAGEPQH
CDR3 length: 15; V gene: TRBV27; J gene: TRBJ2-3; CDR3 protein: ASRLTSERWSTDTQY
CDR3 length: 14; V gene: TRBV28; J gene: TRBJ1-1; CDR3 protein: ASSFQEGRGRTEAF
CDR3 length: 11; V gene: TRBV29-1; J gene: TRBJ1-1; CDR3 protein: SVAWGEVSEAF
CDR3 length: 15; V gene: TRBV7-8; J gene: TRBJ1-5; CDR3 protein: ASSRRAGKRGDQPQH
CDR3 length: 12; V gene: TRBV5-1; J gene: TRBJ1-4; CDR3 protein: ASNPTGNNEKLF
CDR3 length: 12; V gene: TRBV6-5; J gene: TRBJ1-1; CDR3 protein: ASSYFVRGPEAF
CDR3 length: 10; V gene: TRBV7-9; J gene: TRBJ1-1; CDR3 protein: ASSLTGDGAF
CDR3 length: 11; V gene: TRBV6-5; J gene: TRBJ1-2; CDR3 protein: ASSYGGYYGYT
CDR3 length: 13; V gene: TRBV10-3; J gene: TRBJ2-7; CDR3 protein: AIRGTSGRSYEQY
CDR3 length: 15; V gene: TRBV28; J gene: TRBJ2-7; CDR3 protein: ASSSPAGQAKTYEQY
CDR3 length: 10; V gene: TRBV29-1; J gene: TRBJ1-1; CDR3 protein: SVSYMNTEAF
CDR3 length: 13; V gene: TRBV18; J gene: TRBJ1-5; CDR3 protein: ASSPPKGPGQPQH
CDR3 length: 11; V gene: TRBV20-1; J gene: TRBJ1-5; CDR3 protein: SAPGQADQPQH
CDR3 length: 15; V gene: TRBV5-1; J gene: TRBJ2-7; CDR3 protein: ASSLAPQGSSSYEQY
CDR3 length: 12; V gene: TRBV24-1; J gene: TRBJ1-3; CDR3 protein: ATSDPGGGNTIY
CDR3 length: 12; V gene: TRBV30; J gene: TRBJ1-2; CDR3 protein: AQTPGTGGYGYT
CDR3 length: 12; V gene: TRBV27; J gene: TRBJ1-5; CDR3 protein: ATHPLLPLRPQH
CDR3 length: 14; V gene: TRBV6-9; J gene: TRBJ1-6; CDR3 protein: ASSYPPGQGDSPLH
CDR3 length: 15; V gene: TRBV29-1; J gene: TRBJ1-5; CDR3 protein: SVSEGLNLGGNQPQH
CDR3 length: 12; V gene: TRBV7-2; J gene: TRBJ1-2; CDR3 protein: ASSLQGTEIGYT
CDR3 length: 11; V gene: TRBV27; J gene: TRBJ1-5; CDR3 protein: ASSLSGNQPQH
CDR3 length: 11; V gene: TRBV12-3/TRBV12-4; J gene: TRBJ1-1; CDR3 protein: ASSFQWITEAF
CDR3 length: 10; V gene: TRBV20-1; J gene: TRBJ1-1; CDR3 protein: SAERDGTEAF
CDR3 length: 14; V gene: TRBV11-3; J gene: TRBJ2-7; CDR3 protein: ASSQGQGKITYEQY
CDR3 length: 11; V gene: TRBV27; J gene: TRBJ1-5; CDR3 protein: ASRRQGNQPQH
CDR3 length: 15; V gene: TRBV14; J gene: TRBJ1-1; CDR3 protein: ASSRFTRAGGGTEAF
CDR3 length: 12; V gene: TRBV10-3; J gene: TRBJ2-7; CDR3 protein: ATGTSGGTYEQY
CDR3 length: 11; V gene: TRBV19; J gene: TRBJ1-1; CDR3 protein: ASGWDRNTEAF
CDR3 length: 13; V gene: TRBV6-1; J gene: TRBJ1-2; CDR3 protein: ASRAMTTGSYGYT
CDR3 length: 15; V gene: TRBV5-1; J gene: TRBJ2-2; CDR3 protein: ASTPRPDSPNTGELF
CDR3 length: 12; V gene: TRBV7-2; J gene: TRBJ2-1; CDR3 protein: ASSLATPYNEQF
CDR3 length: 13; V gene: TRBV3-1; J gene: TRBJ2-1; CDR3 protein: ASSRDSSSYNEQF
CDR3 length: 12; V gene: TRBV12-3/TRBV12-4; J gene: TRBJ2-7; CDR3 protein: ASSFGGEVYEQY
CDR3 length: 13; V gene: TRBV19; J gene: TRBJ1-4; CDR3 protein: ASSMPGATNEKLF
CDR3 length: 11; V gene: TRBV2; J gene: TRBJ2-2; CDR3 protein: ASSNDHTGELF
CDR3 length: 13; V gene: TRBV24-1; J gene: TRBJ1-5; CDR3 protein: ATSGNRYSNQPQH
CDR3 length: 12; V gene: TRBV6-1; J gene: TRBJ2-7; CDR3 protein: ASSGTGVSYEQY
CDR3 length: 10; V gene: TRBV27; J gene: TRBJ2-2; CDR3 protein: ASIANTGELF
CDR3 length: 12; V gene: TRBV7-3; J gene: TRBJ2-2; CDR3 protein: ASSWQGPGGELF
CDR3 length: 11; V gene: TRBV7-6; J gene: TRBJ2-2; CDR3 protein: ASSLVGSGELF
CDR3 length: 14; V gene: TRBV11-2; J gene: TRBJ1-1; CDR3 protein: ASSPAARGLNTEAF
CDR3 length: 11; V gene: TRBV11-2; J gene: TRBJ2-2; CDR3 protein: ASSSTVTGELF
CDR3 length: 13; V gene: TRBV6-2/TRBV6-3; J gene: TRBJ2-7; CDR3 protein: ASSLQGGRSYEQY
CDR3 length: 17; V gene: TRBV7-9; J gene: TRBJ2-6; CDR3 protein: ASSPAPDRIPSGANVLT
CDR3 length: 11; V gene: TRBV10-2; J gene: TRBJ2-7; CDR3 protein: ASRGFAHYEQY
CDR3 length: 12; V gene: TRBV2; J gene: TRBJ2-7; CDR3 protein: ASSEAGLDYEQY
CDR3 length: 13; V gene: TRBV11-2; J gene: TRBJ2-7; CDR3 protein: ASTPAGKPTYEQY
CDR3 length: 17; V gene: TRBV6-1; J gene: TRBJ2-6; CDR3 protein: ASRLREGSSRTGANVLT
CDR3 length: 11; V gene: TRBV6-1; J gene: TRBJ1-1; CDR3 protein: ASSDPGPHEAF
CDR3 length: 11; V gene: TRBV10-3; J gene: TRBJ1-6; CDR3 protein: AIRDRVDSPLH